This is a list of T cell receptor beta chains from one sample in a study of T cell responses to AZD1222 COVID-19 vaccine. The assay was immunoSEQ multiplex PCR, and TCRdb's table has in-frame clones only and misses some. Of about 80,000 clones listed, 75% to 95% are singletons. Source: peripheral blood, taken 28 days after the second AZD1222 dose. The receptors were gathered from an adult who received the AZD1222 COVID-19 vaccine. Both conserved end residues are part of each CDR3. Fields, in order: V gene, clone size, D gene, J gene, CDR3 length, CDR3 DNA, CDR3 protein. The D gene is left open where the match is weak. The listing skips clone size in some rows; elsewhere it reads once, few, many or a size class.

v_gene: TRBV28
abundance: .
d_gene: .
j_gene: TRBJ1-6
len: 13
CDR3nt: TGTGCCAGCAGTCCCCCAGCAAATTCACCCCTCCACTTT
CDR3aa: CASSPPANSPLHF

v_gene: TRBV18
abundance: few
d_gene: TRBD1
j_gene: TRBJ1-2
len: 14
CDR3nt: TGTGCCAGCTCACTCCGGACAGGGGACTATGGCTACACCTTC
CDR3aa: CASSLRTGDYGYTF

v_gene: TRBV29-1
abundance: .
d_gene: TRBD1
j_gene: TRBJ1-2
len: 12
CDR3nt: TGCAGCGGAACAGGGGGTGGGGATGGCTACACCTTC
CDR3aa: CSGTGGGDGYTF

v_gene: TRBV2
abundance: once
d_gene: .
j_gene: TRBJ1-6
len: 13
CDR3nt: TGTGCCAGCAGCACATCTTATAATTCACCCCTCCACTTT
CDR3aa: CASSTSYNSPLHF

v_gene: TRBV7-9
abundance: .
d_gene: .
j_gene: TRBJ1-4
len: 14
CDR3nt: TGTGCCAGCAGCCCCCCGGCCTATAATGAAAAACTGTTTTTT
CDR3aa: CASSPPAYNEKLFF

v_gene: TRBV12-3/TRBV12-4
abundance: .
d_gene: .
j_gene: TRBJ1-2
len: 13
CDR3nt: TGTGCCAGCAGATCGCCCGGTTCCTATGGCTACACCTTC
CDR3aa: CASRSPGSYGYTF

v_gene: TRBV10-3
abundance: .
d_gene: .
j_gene: TRBJ2-7
len: 12
CDR3nt: TGTGCCATCAGTGCTGGATCCTACGAGCAGTACTTC
CDR3aa: CAISAGSYEQYF

v_gene: TRBV10-3
abundance: .
d_gene: TRBD2
j_gene: TRBJ2-1
len: 15
CDR3nt: TGTGCCATCAGTGAGGGCGGGAGGGTCGGCAATGAGCAGTTCTTC
CDR3aa: CAISEGGRVGNEQFF

v_gene: TRBV5-1
abundance: .
d_gene: .
j_gene: TRBJ1-1
len: 16
CDR3nt: TGCGCCAGCAGCTTGGCAGGATGGGGTCAGAACACTGAAGCTTTCTTT
CDR3aa: CASSLAGWGQNTEAFF

v_gene: TRBV19
abundance: .
d_gene: .
j_gene: TRBJ2-2
len: 14
CDR3nt: TGTGCCAGTAGTCCTCAGGGATCCACCGGGGAGCTGTTTTTT
CDR3aa: CASSPQGSTGELFF

v_gene: TRBV4-1
abundance: .
d_gene: .
j_gene: TRBJ2-7
len: 16
CDR3nt: TGCGCCAGCAGCCAAGAGGAAACAGGATACTCCTACGAGCAGTACTTC
CDR3aa: CASSQEETGYSYEQYF

v_gene: TRBV7-9
abundance: .
d_gene: TRBD1
j_gene: TRBJ1-1
len: 14
CDR3nt: TGTGCCAGCAGCGCCCGGACAGGGATTTCTGAAGCTTTCTTT
CDR3aa: CASSARTGISEAFF

v_gene: TRBV3-1/TRBV3-2
abundance: .
d_gene: TRBD2
j_gene: TRBJ2-1
len: 15
CDR3nt: TGTGCCAGCAGCCCTCTAGCGGGAGACGGGAATGAGCAGTTCTTC
CDR3aa: CASSPLAGDGNEQFF

v_gene: TRBV7-3
abundance: .
d_gene: .
j_gene: TRBJ2-7
len: 18
CDR3nt: TGTGCCAGCAGCTTAGATCCTCCTCCTAGCAAGAATACCTACGAGCAGTACTTC
CDR3aa: CASSLDPPPSKNTYEQYF

v_gene: TRBV28
abundance: .
d_gene: .
j_gene: TRBJ1-5
len: 15
CDR3nt: TGTGCCAGCCAAAGTCCGGCAGGAGGTAATCAGCCCCAGCATTTT
CDR3aa: CASQSPAGGNQPQHF

v_gene: TRBV30
abundance: .
d_gene: .
j_gene: TRBJ2-7
len: 11
CDR3nt: TGTGCCTGGAGTGACAGCGGGTGGTGGGGGTTC
CDR3aa: CAWSDSGWWGF

v_gene: TRBV10-1
abundance: .
d_gene: .
j_gene: TRBJ2-7
len: 11
CDR3nt: TGCGCCAGCAGTGGAGGGTACGAGCAGTACTTC
CDR3aa: CASSGGYEQYF

v_gene: TRBV25-1
abundance: .
d_gene: .
j_gene: TRBJ1-2
len: 12
CDR3nt: TGTGCCAGCAGTGCCGCAGGATACGGCTACACCTTC
CDR3aa: CASSAAGYGYTF

v_gene: TRBV28
abundance: .
d_gene: .
j_gene: TRBJ2-7
len: 13
CDR3nt: TGTGCCAGCAGACCCGGGACCCAGTACGAGCAGTACTTC
CDR3aa: CASRPGTQYEQYF

v_gene: TRBV28
abundance: .
d_gene: .
j_gene: TRBJ2-7
len: 14
CDR3nt: TGTGCCAGCAGCACGAGTGGGTCCACCTACGAGCAGTACTTC
CDR3aa: CASSTSGSTYEQYF

v_gene: TRBV10-3
abundance: .
d_gene: TRBD1
j_gene: TRBJ2-7
len: 14
CDR3nt: TGTGCCATCAGTGAGTGGGACAGCGCCTACGAGCAGTACTTC
CDR3aa: CAISEWDSAYEQYF

v_gene: TRBV4-3
abundance: .
d_gene: .
j_gene: TRBJ2-7
len: 13
CDR3nt: TGCGCCAGCAGCCAAGATTTGGGTCGCGAGCAGTACTTC
CDR3aa: CASSQDLGREQYF

v_gene: TRBV11-1
abundance: .
d_gene: TRBD1
j_gene: TRBJ1-1
len: 14
CDR3nt: TGTGCCAGCAGCGCCAGACAGGGCGGACGTCGGGCTTTCTTT
CDR3aa: CASSARQGGRRAFF

v_gene: TRBV7-9
abundance: .
d_gene: TRBD1
j_gene: TRBJ1-2
len: 14
CDR3nt: TGTGCCAGCAGCGTTACTACAGGGGGCGATGGCTACACCTTC
CDR3aa: CASSVTTGGDGYTF

v_gene: TRBV10-3
abundance: once
d_gene: .
j_gene: TRBJ1-1
len: 12
CDR3nt: TGTGCCATCAGTGGGTTTAACACTGAAGCTTTCTTT
CDR3aa: CAISGFNTEAFF

v_gene: TRBV27
abundance: .
d_gene: TRBD2
j_gene: TRBJ2-7
len: 16
CDR3nt: TGTGCCAGCAGTTTATCGCGGCTAGCGGGAGAAGGCGAGCAGTACTTC
CDR3aa: CASSLSRLAGEGEQYF

v_gene: TRBV6-5
abundance: .
d_gene: TRBD1
j_gene: TRBJ1-2
len: 11
CDR3nt: TGTGCCAGCAGTCCAGGGGGTGGCTACACCTTC
CDR3aa: CASSPGGGYTF

v_gene: TRBV5-1
abundance: once
d_gene: .
j_gene: TRBJ1-2
len: 17
CDR3nt: TGCGCCAGCAGCTTGGACCCCCTCAGAACCACTAACTATGGCTACACCTTC
CDR3aa: CASSLDPLRTTNYGYTF

v_gene: TRBV5-4
abundance: .
d_gene: TRBD1
j_gene: TRBJ1-4
len: 14
CDR3nt: TGTGCCAGCAGCCCCGGGACAGGGGAGAGAAAACTGTTTTTT
CDR3aa: CASSPGTGERKLFF

v_gene: TRBV7-2
abundance: few
d_gene: TRBD1
j_gene: TRBJ1-1
len: 14
CDR3nt: TGTGCCAGCCGAACGAACAGGGGCGGCACTGAAGCTTTCTTT
CDR3aa: CASRTNRGGTEAFF

v_gene: TRBV14
abundance: once
d_gene: .
j_gene: TRBJ1-5
len: 16
CDR3nt: TGTGCCAGCAGCCAAGAGCCGACAGGATTACTTCAGCCCCAGCATTTT
CDR3aa: CASSQEPTGLLQPQHF

v_gene: TRBV28
abundance: .
d_gene: .
j_gene: TRBJ2-7
len: 12
CDR3nt: TGTGCCAGCAGTTTCCTCGATTACGAGCAGTACTTC
CDR3aa: CASSFLDYEQYF

v_gene: TRBV19
abundance: .
d_gene: TRBD2
j_gene: TRBJ2-1
len: 16
CDR3nt: TGTGCCAGTAGTCCGGGACTAGCGGGAGTTGGTAATGAGCAGTTCTTC
CDR3aa: CASSPGLAGVGNEQFF

v_gene: TRBV2
abundance: .
d_gene: .
j_gene: TRBJ1-2
len: 14
CDR3nt: TGTGCCAGCAGTGAAAGGGGACACCGTTATGGCTACACCTTC
CDR3aa: CASSERGHRYGYTF

v_gene: TRBV6-5
abundance: .
d_gene: TRBD2
j_gene: TRBJ2-7
len: 14
CDR3nt: TGTGCCAGCAGTTCCGGGACTAACACTTACGAGCAGTACTTC
CDR3aa: CASSSGTNTYEQYF

v_gene: TRBV4-2
abundance: once
d_gene: .
j_gene: TRBJ2-3
len: 15
CDR3nt: TGTGCCAGCAGCCAGCAGGGGGAGGGCACAGATACGCAGTATTTT
CDR3aa: CASSQQGEGTDTQYF

v_gene: TRBV5-4
abundance: .
d_gene: .
j_gene: TRBJ2-1
len: 17
CDR3nt: TGTGCCAGCAGCTTGGGGGGGACTCTGAGCTCCTACAATGAGCAGTTCTTC
CDR3aa: CASSLGGTLSSYNEQFF

v_gene: TRBV28
abundance: .
d_gene: .
j_gene: TRBJ1-5
len: 12
CDR3nt: TGTGCCAGCAGTTTGCAGGTTCAGCCCCAGCATTTT
CDR3aa: CASSLQVQPQHF

v_gene: TRBV27
abundance: once
d_gene: .
j_gene: TRBJ2-7
len: 14
CDR3nt: TGTGCCAGCAGTTTAACCAGGGCCCCCTACGAGCAGTACTTC
CDR3aa: CASSLTRAPYEQYF

v_gene: TRBV20-1
abundance: .
d_gene: .
j_gene: TRBJ2-5
len: 12
CDR3nt: TGCAGTGCTAGTTGGGAGGATCAGACCCAGTACTTC
CDR3aa: CSASWEDQTQYF

v_gene: TRBV28
abundance: .
d_gene: .
j_gene: TRBJ1-1
len: 15
CDR3nt: TGTGCCAGCAGCTCCTCCTGGGGACGGAACACTGAAGCTTTCTTT
CDR3aa: CASSSSWGRNTEAFF

v_gene: TRBV20-1
abundance: .
d_gene: .
j_gene: TRBJ1-2
len: 11
CDR3nt: TGCAGTGCAACAGGGTCCTATGGCTACACCTTC
CDR3aa: CSATGSYGYTF

v_gene: TRBV7-9
abundance: few
d_gene: .
j_gene: TRBJ1-2
len: 11
CDR3nt: TGTGCCGCTGGGGCACACTATGGCTACACCTTC
CDR3aa: CAAGAHYGYTF

v_gene: TRBV12-3/TRBV12-4
abundance: .
d_gene: .
j_gene: TRBJ1-5
len: 12
CDR3nt: TGTGCCAGCAGTTTGGGCAATCAGCCCCAGCATTTT
CDR3aa: CASSLGNQPQHF

v_gene: TRBV3-1/TRBV3-2
abundance: .
d_gene: TRBD1
j_gene: TRBJ2-7
len: 15
CDR3nt: TGTGCCAGCAGCCAATTTATCGGGACAGGCTACGAGCAGTACTTC
CDR3aa: CASSQFIGTGYEQYF

v_gene: TRBV30
abundance: .
d_gene: .
j_gene: TRBJ2-7
len: 12
CDR3nt: TGTGCCTGGTCGACCCGCTCCTACGAGCAGTACTTC
CDR3aa: CAWSTRSYEQYF

v_gene: TRBV9
abundance: .
d_gene: .
j_gene: TRBJ2-5
len: 14
CDR3nt: TGTGCCAGCAGCGTAGGTATCCCAGGGGAGACCCAGTACTTC
CDR3aa: CASSVGIPGETQYF

v_gene: TRBV9
abundance: .
d_gene: .
j_gene: TRBJ1-5
len: 13
CDR3nt: TGTGCCAGCAGCCTTGGGAGCAATCAGCCCCAGCATTTT
CDR3aa: CASSLGSNQPQHF

v_gene: TRBV28
abundance: .
d_gene: .
j_gene: TRBJ1-6
len: 12
CDR3nt: TGTGCCAGCCTGGGGGGGGACTCACCCCTCCACTTT
CDR3aa: CASLGGDSPLHF

v_gene: TRBV11-2
abundance: .
d_gene: .
j_gene: TRBJ2-2
len: 15
CDR3nt: TGTGCCAGCAGCTTTCTAAGTATTGGCACCGGGGAGCTGTTTTTT
CDR3aa: CASSFLSIGTGELFF

v_gene: TRBV5-1
abundance: .
d_gene: TRBD2
j_gene: TRBJ2-7
len: 14
CDR3nt: TGCGCCAGCAGTTCTAGCGGGAGCTCCTACGAGCAGTACTTC
CDR3aa: CASSSSGSSYEQYF

v_gene: TRBV27
abundance: .
d_gene: .
j_gene: TRBJ1-1
len: 13
CDR3nt: TGTGCCAGCAGTTTAAGGCCAAACACTGAAGCTTTCTTT
CDR3aa: CASSLRPNTEAFF